Described below is a single T cell receptor (beta chain) sequence and its context. This clonotype has just a few counts. No cognate antigen has been identified for it. No per-base quality is available; no much larger clone lies one base away. The V end loses 4 bases and the J end loses 5 bases, and a stretch of 26 bases separates them. The CDR3, cysteine through phenylalanine, is 18 amino acids long. This entry keeps only the CDR3 DNA: 54 bases, framed from base 1. CDR1 SEHNR and CDR2 FQNEAQ are derived from the germline V gene (reference sequence). These data belong to a study of human T cells and chemical hapten exposure (dated by TCRdb to the early 2020s). For the study in its entirety: For sensitization, 2% DPC in acetone was applied to a 2 cm by 2 cm area of upper inner arm skin. Patient blood was sampled pre-sensitization (week 0) and at 2, 6 and about 24 weeks after DPC sensitization. Throughout the study period of roughly 24 weeks, patients also received therapeutic DPC doses to the scalp every week. Patch tests used Finn chambers with 0.01% DPC on the upper back, scored after 6 days by International Contact Dermatitis Research Group standards. Blood for TCR sequencing was provided by twenty-nine alopecia patients at one to four time points (pre-sensitization, 2, 6 and 24 weeks). This study followed changes in the peripheral blood TCR repertoire in vivo during primary and secondary sensitization of alopecia patients to the hapten diphenylcyclopropenone (DPC). Libraries were pooled for sequencing, and per-sample TCR yields varied mainly because of small differences in library volumes within the pool. Most of the patients in the cohort were female, and the cohort covered alopecia areata with under or over 50% scalp involvement, alopecia totalis and alopecia universalis.

The library was prepared using RACE. Sequenced using a NextSeq 500. Library preparation attached unique molecular identifiers to individual cDNA molecules for quantitative, reproducible TCR counting. Both TCR alpha and TCR beta chains were sequenced from each blood RNA sample. As for the authors' bioinformatics: The median number of TCRs per sample was roughly 94,000, ranging from 23,224 to 690,600. V, J and CDR3 annotation of the TCR reads was performed with the Decombinator software suite. To make PS versus PT1 abundance plots, every sample was subsampled to the same number of TCRs (28,000). TCRs were defined as expanded if absent before sensitization and observed at least eight times at the 2-week time point. TCRdb trimmed the raw reads at Q25, called clones with MiXCR and kept productive beta chains. Duplicate CDR3 protein sequences are folded into a single record with the most common DNA and genes. The V and J calls were not made by the authors but by TCRdb's processing. The sample table records under 110,000 distinct CDR3 sequences; 12% of these occur just once. About 1.6% of the sample lies in the top ten.

Explained via the paper, the time point label denotes: pre-sensitization, week 0. According to the study, the label for this sample's treatment or condition signals: therapeutic diphenylcyclopropenone sensitization with weekly scalp DPC. At each patch-test visit, blood was drawn before the patch test was applied. Patients were eligible if aged 18 to 70, diagnosed with alopecia and judged suitable for DPC therapy, and pregnant patients were excluded. Total RNA was isolated from unfractionated whole blood collected in Tempus Blood RNA tubes. Here is what the overall study found, with its caveats: Patch test score was positively correlated with the number of PT1 expanded TCRs, with significance at thresholds 8, 16 and 32 but not at 4. DPC sensitization did not change the number of TCRs with a frequency above 1 in 1000, and there was no evidence of changes in global repertoire structure. Because every patient had alopecia, a presumed autoimmune disease, the patients' immune response might differ from that of healthy individuals. Repeated subsampling changed both the strength of the expansion versus patch-test correlation and the threshold at which the correlation became significant. Expanded TCRs formed significantly more large CDR3 similarity clusters than pre-sensitization or healthy control sets, consistent with antigen-driven responses.

The chain is made from TRBV7-9 and TRBJ2-5; TRBD1 is possibly the D segment (6 matching bases). This specimen consisted of whole blood, obtained in connection with sensitization to the hapten diphenylcyclopropenone (DPC). The TCR originated in a woman aged 45-59 years with alopecia areata. Some clones in this sample may be carry-over from other donors' samples. This receptor has the CDR3 CASSWVTGQGYFIETQYF. The nucleotides read TGTGCCAGCAGCTGGGTAACGGGACAAGGGTATTTTATCGAGACCCAGTACTTC.